Sequencing of this T cell receptor beta chain was carried out in a study of CD8 T cells in ankylosing spondylitis. General study results and limits: Fewer than ten highly homologous variants made up a TCR beta motif that seemed to typify ankylosing spondylitis blood. In peripheral blood, disease-linked CD8+ clones occurred at relatively low frequencies.

J lost 0 bases, V lost 3 bases, and 4 bases had no gene match. The V gene's germline CDR1 is SGHRS and CDR2 YFSETQ. CDR3 length equals 17 residues. TCRdb re-derived calls from the 5' RACE reads in MiXCR, one entry per CDR3 protein. The sample carries a few hundred thousand distinct CDR3 sequences, about 13% recorded once. Only a few counts were recorded for this clonotype. Antigen specificity is unknown. The sequence derives from a male donor with ankylosing spondylitis. V usage is TRBV5-1 and J usage is TRBJ2-2; 11 positions agree with TRBD2. The sequenced sample consisted of blood, either unsorted or a sorted T cell fraction (not recorded which). The CDR3 nucleotides are TGCGCCAGCAGCTCTACTAGCGGGAGCCCGAACACCGGGGAGCTGTTTTTT. Its translation: CASSSTSGSPNTGELFF.